Included here is one TCR beta chain sequence, with context. No cognate antigen has been identified for it. Per-base qualities were not stored, and no clone one base away is much larger. The record originates from a study of Ad26.COV2.S vaccination and SARS-CoV-2 variants (dated by TCRdb to about 2021). Study-level background: TCRbeta repertoire sequencing served as the tool for gauging how specific and how broad the SARS-CoV-2-reactive T cell receptors were following Ad26.COV2.S vaccination. A total of some 30 samples were included in the TCR-sequenced set, comprising some 20 Ad26.COV2.S vaccine recipients, 5 placebo recipients and 8 SARS-CoV-2 convalescent individuals. Study-level results and caveats: Vaccine and placebo recipients had comparable non-spike TCR breadth, which fits with the vaccine containing only spike. After vaccination, substantial breadth of spike-specific CD8+ and CD4+ T cell responses was reported. Higher spike-specific TCR breadth was observed in Ad26.COV2.S recipients than in placebo recipients (P = 0.0014). The authors noted that the TCR breadth and depth analyses may have underestimated total T cell responses.

In the paper's terms, the time point label means: individuals recovered from natural SARS-CoV-2 infection. CDR1 and CDR2, looked up from the germline V gene, are KGHSY and FQNENV. The CDR3 measures 14 amino acids from cysteine to phenylalanine. Left in the record is the CDR3 DNA by itself, 42 bases read in frame from the first base. Trimming removed 2 bases from V and 5 bases from J; the gene matches leave 2 bases unexplained. The immunoSEQ Assay was the method used to sequence TCRbeta CDR3 regions. After extraction, genomic DNA underwent amplification by bias-controlled multiplex PCR, followed by high-throughput sequencing. The published analysis was carried out like this. To quantify the absolute abundance of every unique TCRbeta CDR3 region, sequences were collapsed and filtered. T cell fraction was estimated by normalization of TCRbeta template counts to usable DNA, with usable DNA being measured through amplification of reference genes present in all nucleated cells. Repertoire TCRs were annotated as SARS-CoV-2-specific when V gene, CDR3 amino acid sequence and J gene were exactly matched to a known reactive TCR set. MIRA supplied the reference SARS-CoV-2 TCR set, which was filtered for enrichment in COVID-19-positive ImmuneCODE repertoires so that public or cross-reactive TCRs were removed. Drawing on the MIRA antigens, annotated TCRs were analysed further at the level of specific ORF or position within ORF. Depth was the summed frequency of annotated unique rearrangements, while breadth was defined as annotated unique rearrangements over total unique productive rearrangements. Two-sided Wilcoxon rank-sum tests were used to compare TCR breadth between groups. TCRdb took over this immuneACCESS table, retaining in-frame rearrangements with V and J assigned. Such tables are incomplete; in checked studies, under half of the missing clones stem from an unresolved V gene, and the remainder is unexplained. The V and J calls and clone size were taken over from that table, and D and trimming were inferred from the DNA. The table for this sample lists about 6,800 clones; 84% of them were counted only once. The ten largest clones capture roughly 32% of the sample.

Source: peripheral blood, taken after recovery from COVID-19. The origin of this receptor is a human donor who had recovered from COVID-19. The chain uses TRBV16 and TRBJ1-2, with 10 junctional bases fitting TRBD1. The CDR3 is CASSQGTGVYGYTF. The bases read TGTGCCAGCAGCCAAGGGACAGGGGTTTATGGCTACACCTTC.